The 3 T cell receptor beta chains given below trace back to one sample, sequenced in a study of blood T cell repertoires in COVID-19. Some clones are missing from TCRdb's copy, which holds only in-frame ones; the method was immunoSEQ multiplex PCR. The sample yields fewer than 200,000 clones, 88% seen once. Specimen: PBMCs or T cells enriched from blood (not recorded which). These receptors were obtained from a woman aged 18 to 35 who had recovered from COVID-19.

This chain connects TRBV5-6 to TRBJ1-1; maybe TRBD1 (5 bases). V was cut by 3 bases and J by 8 bases, with 8 bases left in between. This CDR3 contains 11 residues. The germline V gene encodes CDR1 SGHDT and CDR2 YYEEEE. As DNA, the CDR3 is TGTGCCAGCAGCTGGCGGGGCGAAGCTTTCTTT. Protein: CASSWRGEAFF. The full variable domain, in which reference TRBV5-6 and TRBJ1-1 provide the parts outside the CDR3, is DAGVTQSPTHLIKTRGQQVTLRCSPKSGHDTVSWYQQALGQGPQFIFQYYEEEERQRGNFPDRFSGHQFPNYSSELNVNALLLGDSALYLCASSWRGEAFFGQGTRLTVV.

The chain carries TRBV9 and TRBJ2-2, with TRBD2 matching 8 bases. CDR1 and CDR2 (germline): SGDLS, YYNGEE. There are 16 residues in the CDR3. The trim removed 2 bases at V and 5 bases at J, leaving 8 bases unmatched. CDR3 in amino acids: CASSVGAGEYTGELFF. In DNA, the CDR3 is TGTGCCAGCAGCGTGGGAGCGGGAGAATATACCGGGGAGCTGTTTTTT.

The rearrangement joins TRBV7-9 to TRBJ2-1, with 11 nucleotides matching TRBD2. Germline trimming cut 2 bases from V and 7 bases from J; bases unmatched to any gene: 4. Looked up from germline, CDR1 is SEHNR and CDR2 is FQNEAQ (reference sequence). The CDR3 is 15 residues long. CDR3: CASSLWRTSGNEQFF. Here the CDR3 DNA reads TGTGCCAGCAGCTTATGGAGGACTAGCGGGAATGAGCAGTTCTTC.